This T cell receptor beta chain originates from a study of blood T cell repertoires in COVID-19. CDR1 and CDR2 (germline): LGHDT, YNNKEL (reference sequence). The J segment lost 5 bases and the V segment lost 8 bases, leaving 6 bases of the junction unmatched. This CDR3 is 13 amino acids long. This clone has only a few counts. Sequenced by immunoSEQ multiplex PCR; TCRdb stores in-frame clones only, minus some. The sample consists of about 340,000 clones, 65% to 85% of them appearing once. The sequence was obtained from a man under 40 with active or convalescent COVID-19. The sequencing sample was made of peripheral blood. The chain combines TRBV3-1 (or the pseudogene TRBV3-2) with TRBJ1-5; 7 positions match TRBD1. For the CDR3, the DNA is TGTGCCAGCGGGACAGTAGGCGATCAGCCCCAGCATTTT. It is translated as CASGTVGDQPQHF.